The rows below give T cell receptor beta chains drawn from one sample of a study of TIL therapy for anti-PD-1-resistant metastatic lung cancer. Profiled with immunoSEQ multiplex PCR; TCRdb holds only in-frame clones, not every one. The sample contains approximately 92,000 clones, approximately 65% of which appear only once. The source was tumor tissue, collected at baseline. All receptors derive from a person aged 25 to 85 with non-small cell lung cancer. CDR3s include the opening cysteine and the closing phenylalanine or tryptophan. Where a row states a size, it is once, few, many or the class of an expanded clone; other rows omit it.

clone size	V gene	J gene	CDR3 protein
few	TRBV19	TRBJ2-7	CASRGQGSYEQYF
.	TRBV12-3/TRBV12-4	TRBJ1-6	CASTRDLTPLHF
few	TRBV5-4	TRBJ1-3	CASSTTTGGFTGNTIYF
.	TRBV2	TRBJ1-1	CASTYNLEAFF
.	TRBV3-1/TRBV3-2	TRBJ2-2	CASTRTLDNTGELFF
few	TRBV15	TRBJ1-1	CATSSLLGEETEAFF
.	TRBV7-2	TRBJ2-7	CASSLGPGRSSYEQYF
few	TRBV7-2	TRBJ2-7	CASSFLAGSEQYF
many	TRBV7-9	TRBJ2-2	CASSLPGELFF
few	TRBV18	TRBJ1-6	CASSPGQYNSPLHF
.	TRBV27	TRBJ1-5	CASSAQTGLNQPQHF
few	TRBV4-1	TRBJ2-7	CASSQEGTGLNEQYF
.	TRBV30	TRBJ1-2	CAWSQFGYGYTF
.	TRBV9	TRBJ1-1	CASSVGTGVAKAFF
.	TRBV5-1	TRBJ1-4	CASSKAGTGGSNEKLFF
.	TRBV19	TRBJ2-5	CASSPPPSGGIETQYF
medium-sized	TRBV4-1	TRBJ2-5	CASSPIGGGAQETQYF
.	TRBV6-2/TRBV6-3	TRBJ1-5	CASSPRTGLGNQPQHF
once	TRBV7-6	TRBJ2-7	CASSLAFGNSYEQYF
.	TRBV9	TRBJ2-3	CASSLQTGRPDTQYF
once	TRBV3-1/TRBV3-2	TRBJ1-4	CASSRGGGQGREKLFF
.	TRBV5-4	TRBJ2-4	CASSLGGLGALAKNIQYF
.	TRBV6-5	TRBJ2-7	CASSPPLARSYEQYF
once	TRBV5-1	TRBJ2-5	CASSFGRGPLQETQYF
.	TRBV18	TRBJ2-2	CASSPLTGELFF
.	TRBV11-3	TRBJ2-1	CASSIGQGLDNEQFF
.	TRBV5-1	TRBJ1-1	CASSLAKGGTEAFF
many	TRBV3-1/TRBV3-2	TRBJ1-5	CASSSGVNQPQHF
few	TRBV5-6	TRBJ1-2	CASSLRAPIAYGYTF
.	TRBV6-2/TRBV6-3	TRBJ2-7	CASSRGGAAYEQYF
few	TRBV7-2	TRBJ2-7	CASSFTSAPYF
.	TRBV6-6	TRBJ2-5	CASSPGQRRETQYF
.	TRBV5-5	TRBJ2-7	CASSPNTYSYEQYF
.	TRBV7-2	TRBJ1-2	CASAPGGGHGGYTF
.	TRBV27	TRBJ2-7	CASSPQRRSYEQYF
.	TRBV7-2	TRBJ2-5	CASSLKVTQTQYF
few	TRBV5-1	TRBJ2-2	CASSSAGSKTGELFF
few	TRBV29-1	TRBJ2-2	CSVEDLLAGSPGELFF
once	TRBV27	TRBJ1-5	CASSSSGTGGYQPQHF
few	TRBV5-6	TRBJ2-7	CASRSIGQAYEQYF
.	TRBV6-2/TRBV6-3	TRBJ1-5	CASSRGQGGQPQHF
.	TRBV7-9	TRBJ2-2	CASSLRRNTGELFF
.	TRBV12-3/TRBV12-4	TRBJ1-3	CASSSSSGNTIYF
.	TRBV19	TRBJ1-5	CASSTPPAGNQPQHF
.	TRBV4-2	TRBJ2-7	CASSQERLDYEQYF
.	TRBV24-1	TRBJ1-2	CATGDGNYGYTF
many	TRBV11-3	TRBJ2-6	CASSLDNGAGANVLTF
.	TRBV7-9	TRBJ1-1	CASSLGEVSGMAFF
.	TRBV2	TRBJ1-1	CASTKGQNTEAFF
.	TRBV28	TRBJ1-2	CASQLANYGYTF
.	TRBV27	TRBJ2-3	CASSIRIGKTDTQYF